This record covers a single T cell receptor beta chain. The specificity of this receptor is unknown. The input lacks base qualities; no much larger clone sits a single base away. This specimen belongs to a study of shared clonotypes between healthy human individuals (TCRdb year 2020). Concerning the study at large: The cohort comprised two women and a few men aged 18 to 49 years. Per donor, three plates each were used for CD4 naive and CD4 memory, two for CD8 naive, and one for CD8 memory. To estimate repertoire size and how much clonotype sharing occurs between individuals, the study deeply sequenced the blood TCR repertoires of five healthy adults. Libraries were prepared and TCR repertoires were sequenced by different laboratories using diverse techniques, in order to increase sequencing depth and limit assay-specific biases. Between about 0.8 and 8.9 billion PBMCs per donor were obtained by leukapheresis. Broader findings and caveats from the paper: Pairwise subsampling led to the expectation that sequencing depth would affect the degree of clonotype sharing among donors. Approximately 5% of naive CD4, 3.5% of naive CD8, about 2.1% of memory CD4, and approximately 0.4% of memory CD8 clonotypes were shared across a handful of donors. The genetic and exposure-history diversity represented was limited by the small number of donors. Compared with non-shared clonotypes, clonotypes shared by all four sorted-subset donors had higher generation probabilities. Incomplete sequencing was indicated by rarefaction of sorted-subset datasets, despite the large sequencing depth. Larger estimated clonotype richness was generally found for naive subsets than for memory subsets. Sampling was limited to blood, and TCR repertoires in tissue likely differ from TCR repertoires in blood.

Healthy HIV-negative adults with no recently reported acute infections or vaccinations were included as donors. All donors were Caucasian adults living in Nashville, Tennessee, USA. Magnetic negative selection was used to enrich CD4+ T cells, after which naive cells were positively selected on CD45RA and the negative fraction became the memory subset. After blood collection by leukapheresis, PBMCs were isolated using Ficoll-Histopaque density gradient centrifugation and then cryopreserved in the vapor phase of liquid nitrogen. Analytical flow cytometry was used to check the purity and quantity of each magnetically sorted T cell population. Genomic DNA was isolated from each sorted fraction and quantified by UV absorbance on a Nanodrop 2000c. Using the deep immunoSEQ assay, TCR CDR3 regions were amplified from genomic DNA by multiplex PCR. Extracted genomic DNA from each cell subset was spread evenly across all wells of several immunoSEQ 96-well plates, with each plate serving as a replicate. Each replicate PCR for sorted subsets received about 220 ng genomic DNA, equal to roughly 33,000 T cell genomes. Purified libraries were measured with a Qubit 3.0 fluorometer, size-checked on a Bioanalyzer 2100, and measured again with the KAPA Library Quantification kit. Every immunoSEQ 96-well plate was sequenced on a separate single-read 150-cycle Illumina NextSeq 550 flow cell. The original pipeline was this. Because the immunoSEQ output held only junctional sequences and lacked quality scores, the filtering could not match the filtering applied to full-length reads. Sequences were annotated with PyIR, a Python wrapper for IgBLAST v1.9, using IMGT germline references to assign V/J genes and CDR3. Reads with weak V/J assignments (E-value above 1e-6), missing CDR3, stop codons, out-of-frame junctions, or ambiguous translated residues were removed. V3J clonotypes were defined by identical inferred V gene, J gene, and CDR3 amino acid sequence. To compute the percentage overlap between repertoires, the number of shared unique clonotypes was divided by the size of the smaller repertoire. Three approaches were used to assess repertoire richness: RTK rarefaction, the Chao1 estimator, and Recon v2.1 estimates of unobserved clonotypes. Generation probabilities for all TCRbeta clonotypes obtained by the gDNA method from a handful of donors were computed using OLGA. TCRdb's version of the immuneACCESS table is confined to in-frame rearrangements and falls short of the full clone set. An unresolved V gene accounts for under half of the shortfall where checked; the remainder is of unknown origin. V, J and clone size are taken as reported in that table, and D and trimming were inferred from the DNA itself. Recorded for this sample are 950,000 to 1,100,000 clones; 78% of them occurred a single time. The ten largest clones represent under 0.8% of the sample.

The sequencing sample was made of memory CD4+ T cells from PBMCs. The sample's cell subset or site, from its label and the paper: CD45RA-negative fraction. This clonotype was sampled from a man younger than 35 in good health. Some clones in this sample may be carry-over from other donors' samples.

The CDR3 region: CASSLGTGGEEKLFF. The nucleotide sequence is given as TGCGCCAGCAGCTTGGGGACAGGGGGAGAGGAAAAACTGTTTTTT. The chain links TRBV5-1 with TRBJ1-4; 10 bases in between match TRBD1. CDR1 and CDR2 (SGHRS, YFSETQ) derive from the germline V gene. After removal of 0 bases from V and 8 bases from J, the junction retains 4 bases not matched to a gene. From the cysteine through the phenylalanine, the CDR3 covers 15 amino acids. The read is trimmed to its CDR3 DNA, 45 bases read in frame from base 1.